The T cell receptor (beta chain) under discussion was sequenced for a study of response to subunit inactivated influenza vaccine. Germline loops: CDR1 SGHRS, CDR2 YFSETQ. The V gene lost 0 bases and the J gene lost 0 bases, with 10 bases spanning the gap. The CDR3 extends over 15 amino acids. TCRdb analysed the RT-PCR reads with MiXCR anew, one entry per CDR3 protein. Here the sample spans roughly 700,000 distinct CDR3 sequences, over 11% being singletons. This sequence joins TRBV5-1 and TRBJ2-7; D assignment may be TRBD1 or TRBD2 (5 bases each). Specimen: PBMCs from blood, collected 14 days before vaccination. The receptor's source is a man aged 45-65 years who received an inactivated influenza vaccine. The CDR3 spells CASSLAWGNSYEQYF. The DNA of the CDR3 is TGCGCCAGCAGCTTGGCCTGGGGGAACTCCTACGAGCAGTACTTC. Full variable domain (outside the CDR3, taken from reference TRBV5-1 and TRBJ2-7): KAGVTQTPRYLIKTRGQQVTLSCSPISGHRSVSWYQQTPGQGLQFLFEYFSETQRNKGNFPGRFSGRQFSNSRSEMNVSTLELGDSALYLCASSLAWGNSYEQYFGPGTRLTVT.